This T cell receptor (beta chain) was sequenced for a study of blood T cells in healthy people across ages. This clonotype appeared a few times. The antigen is undetermined. Primed by a sample-barcoded 5' primer and a J-beta primer mix, a second PCR proceeded for about 6 to 12 cycles. A template-switch adaptor with 12 random nucleotides tagged each cDNA molecule. TCRdb used MiXCR to reprocess the 5' RACE reads, holding one entry per CDR3 protein. The top ten hold 7.7% of the sample, which has about 1,800,000 distinct CDR3 sequences, 25% to 30% seen once. Germline loops: CDR1 DFQATT, CDR2 SNEGSKA (reference sequence). The CDR3 contains 14 residues. Deletions cut 2 bases from V and 1 base from J, with 9 bases between. Study-level results: While age rose, TCR beta diversity per million T cells dropped in a roughly linear way.

This TCR was recovered from a woman aged 30 to 39 in good health. The genes are TRBV20-1 and TRBJ2-1, with D tentatively TRBD2 (6 bases). Input material: blood. The CDR3 here is CSARRGESYNEQFF. Here the CDR3 DNA reads TGCAGTGCTAGACGCGGGGAGTCCTACAATGAGCAGTTCTTC.